Sequencing of this T cell receptor (beta chain) was carried out in a study of graft-versus-host responses after intestinal transplantation. Clones were sequenced by immunoSEQ multiplex PCR, and TCRdb holds only the in-frame ones, with some missing. Of some 110,000 clones in the sample, 85% to 95% were seen once. On this clone itself: Its cognate antigen is unknown.

Trimming stripped 4 bases from V and 2 bases from J, with 14 bases between. Germline V lookup: CDR1 MGHRA, CDR2 YSYEKL. The CDR3 is 15 amino acids. V gene TRBV4-1 combines with J gene TRBJ2-5, with D possibly TRBD2 on 6 matching bases. This specimen was unstimulated CD8+ T cells sorted from spleen or lymph node cells, taken before transplant. This receptor was identified in a human donor who was the organ donor for an intestinal transplant. The CDR3 nucleotides are TGCGCCAGCAGCCCCTTTTCTGGAGGGCAAGAGACCCAGTACTTC. This codes for CASSPFSGGQETQYF.